Described below is a single T cell receptor (beta chain) sequence and its context. This clone appeared a few times. Its recognized antigen is unknown. Per-nucleotide qualities are absent, and no much larger clonotype sits a single base away. The immunoSEQ Assay, a bias-controlled multiplex PCR, was used to amplify TCRbeta CDR3 regions from genomic DNA. On the authors' methods: Within the assay, amplification of reference gene primers was used to estimate how many nucleated cells each sample contained. To quantify the absolute abundance of each unique TCRbeta CDR3 rearrangement, sequence reads were collapsed and filtered. For each sample, productive Simpson clonality was calculated by taking the square root of Simpson's diversity index across productive rearrangements. TCRdb provides this immuneACCESS table in a form limited to in-frame rearrangements. Some clones are lacking; in checked studies, under half of them reflect an unresolved V gene, and why the rest are absent is not known. The V and J calls and the clone size are those of that table, but D and trimming were determined from the DNA. This sample has 150,000 to 200,000 clones in its table, and 60% to 80% of those were observed once. Roughly 25% of the sample rests with the top ten.

For CDR1 and CDR2, the germline V gene lists SGDLS and YYNGEE. From V the trimming removes 4 bases and from J it removes 4 bases, while the gene matches leave 10 bases of the junction unaccounted for. The CDR3 runs 15 residues from the cysteine to the phenylalanine. Here the CDR3 DNA is all that survives: 45 bases in frame from base 1. The collaborating institutions used their own protocols to collect whole blood in K2EDTA tubes. For TCRbeta analysis, collaborators shipped samples as frozen whole blood, isolated PBMCs, or DNA extracted from either of those sample types. The source of the sample is a study of blood T cell repertoires in COVID-19 (TCRdb year 2020). In terms of the full investigation: Collaborator samples came from the United States, Italy and Spain and covered acute and convalescent phases of COVID-19. The prospective study material was composed of cDNA or gDNA derived from T cells, B-cell-depleted T cells, or PBMCs. Subjects who had been exposed to COVID-19, were actively infected with it, or had recovered from it provided the deeply sampled blood TCRbeta repertoires that made up the dataset. The repertoires were released in a freely available public database intended as a resource for research on the immune response to SARS-CoV-2. Samples came from the ongoing ImmuneRACE study (first 160 participants) plus 1,254 subjects from 6 global collaborators. Nearly every sample came with metadata listing a de-identified subject ID, COVID-19 status, age in years and sex. Where HLA class I and class II types were available, the types were taken from metadata supplied by the sample provider, not from assay-based typing.

The paper's findings and limits, for the study overall: How much clinical and demographic metadata was included differed by source and by participant, and the metadata was provided uncurated.

The TCR originated in a woman aged 70-85 years with acute or convalescent COVID-19. In this chain, TRBV9 is recombined with TRBJ2-7, and 8 junctional nucleotides match TRBD2. Material for sequencing was peripheral blood. The DNA sequence reads TGTGCCAGCAGCCGCACCGGGGGGGTGGGATACGAGCAGTACTTC. Protein translation: CASSRTGGVGYEQYF.